The clone carrying this TCR beta chain was counted once. This sample is drawn from a study of blood T cell repertoires in COVID-19. Overall study context: PBMCs, B-cell-depleted T cells, or T cells provided the cDNA or gDNA that made up the material.

Clones were sequenced by immunoSEQ multiplex PCR, and TCRdb holds only the in-frame ones, with some missing. The profile shows about 220,000 clones, 84% of them singletons. The CDR3 extends over 15 amino acids. The germline V and J ends were trimmed by 1 base and 6 bases, with 14 bases remaining between them. Germline V CDR1 and CDR2: SGDLS, YYNGEE. Sequenced material: peripheral blood. This receptor was obtained from a woman aged 55-70 years with acute or convalescent COVID-19. The chain combines TRBV9 with TRBJ2-1, with D possibly TRBD2 on 7 matching bases. CDR3 sequence reads: CASSVTEGGGNEQFF. CDR3 sequence (DNA): TGTGCCAGCAGCGTAACTGAGGGAGGGGGCAATGAGCAGTTCTTC.